The 23 T cell receptor beta chains listed next were all sequenced from one sample in a study of Ad26.COV2.S vaccination and SARS-CoV-2 variants. Treatment meaning: over 15 received Ad26.COV2.S at low or high dose, single or two shots; about 5 received placebo; per-sample allocation not given. After the first vaccine or placebo injection, samples were drawn on day 63. Generated by immunoSEQ multiplex PCR, the TCRdb table keeps only in-frame clones and is missing some. This sample has 300,000 to 400,000 clones, with around 90% found just once. Specimen: peripheral blood, collected in a trial of Ad26.COV2.S vaccine versus placebo. These receptors all come from a person between 18 and 60 years old who received the Ad26.COV2.S COVID-19 vaccine or a placebo.

V gene TRBV6-2 or TRBV6-3 combines with J gene TRBJ2-3; 7 bases agree with TRBD2. This CDR3 has 16 amino acids. V gave up 6 bases and J gave up 6 bases; unmatched junction bases: 15. Germline V CDR1 and CDR2: MNHEY, SVGEGT. The CDR3 sequence: CASSPVLASPGDTQYF. For the CDR3, the DNA is TGTGCCAGCAGCCCCGTACTAGCGAGCCCCGGGGATACGCAGTATTTT.

The rearrangement uses TRBV5-1 and TRBJ1-1; D unresolved. The ends were cut back, 5 bases at V and 1 base at J, with 12 bases in the middle. Germline CDR1 and CDR2: SGHRS and YFSETQ. The CDR3 is 14 amino acids. The CDR3 nucleotides are TGCGCCAGCAGAAACAACGCAGCGAACACTGAAGCTTTCTTT. This codes for CASRNNAANTEAFF. Drawing the rest from reference TRBV5-1 and TRBJ1-1, the complete variable domain is KAGVTQTPRYLIKTRGQQVTLSCSPISGHRSVSWYQQTPGQGLQFLFEYFSETQRNKGNFPGRFSGRQFSNSRSEMNVSTLELGDSALYLCASRNNAANTEAFFGQGTRLTVV.

This rearrangement joins TRBV28 to TRBJ1-6; a weak D match, TRBD1 (6 bases). CDR3 length: 14 amino acids. The V gene's germline CDR1 is MDHEN and CDR2 SYDVKM. V shed 6 bases and J shed 8 bases, with 14 bases lying between them. The CDR3 coding sequence is TGTGCCAGCAGGCTTACAGGGTTGGATTCACCCCTCCACTTT. Its translation is CASRLTGLDSPLHF. Complete variable domain (other parts from reference TRBV28 and TRBJ1-6): DVKVTQSSRYLVKRTGEKVFLECVQDMDHENMFWYRQDPGLGLRLIYFSYDVKMKEKGDIPEGYSVSREKKERFSLILESASTNQTSMYLCASRLTGLDSPLHFGNGTRLTVT.

The chain combines TRBV5-1 with TRBJ2-7; 12 bases line up with TRBD1. The germline gives CDR1 SGHRS, CDR2 YFSETQ. With V trimmed by 4 bases and J by 6 bases, 11 bases remained unmatched. CDR3 length: 16 residues. The CDR3 spells CASSQSTGQGALEQYF. CDR3 nucleotide sequence: TGCGCCAGCAGCCAGTCAACGGGACAGGGGGCTCTCGAGCAGTACTTC. Based on the CDR3 plus reference TRBV5-1 and TRBJ2-7, the full variable domain is KAGVTQTPRYLIKTRGQQVTLSCSPISGHRSVSWYQQTPGQGLQFLFEYFSETQRNKGNFPGRFSGRQFSNSRSEMNVSTLELGDSALYLCASSQSTGQGALEQYFGPGTRLTVT.

The gene calls are TRBV18 and TRBJ2-2, with a tentative D call TRBD2 (5 bases). V was pared by 8 bases and J by 4 bases, with 20 bases between. CDR1 and CDR2 from the germline V gene are KGHSH and LQKENI. The CDR3 extends over 16 amino acids. The CDR3 sequence is CASSERLGNPTGELFF. The CDR3, as DNA: TGTGCCAGCAGTGAGAGACTCGGGAATCCCACCGGGGAGCTGTTTTTT.

The rearrangement uses TRBV6-5 and TRBJ1-2; D is unresolved. CDR3 length equals 13 residues. CDR1 and CDR2 (germline): MNHEY, SVGAGI. Trimming stripped 6 bases from V and 7 bases from J, with 15 bases between. The CDR3 DNA is TGTGCCAGCAGACCATCGAGCCTAGGTGGCTACACCTTC. It encodes CASRPSSLGGYTF.

DNA for the CDR3: TGTGCCAGTAGTATAACAGCTACTAACTATGGCTACACCTTC. Its protein product is CASSITATNYGYTF. The chain carries TRBV19 and TRBJ1-2; D is uncertain. The CDR3 extends over 14 amino acids. Trimming cost V 2 bases and J 0 bases, with 7 bases left between them. Germline V gives CDR1 LNHDA, CDR2 SQIVND (reference sequence).

The chain recombines TRBV5-1 with TRBJ1-3, with D unresolved. The CDR3 sequence is 15 residues long. CDR1 and CDR2 (germline): SGHRS, YFSETQ. V shed 0 bases and J shed 0 bases, with 7 bases lying between them. The CDR3 loop reads CASSLEGNSGNTIYF. The CDR3 DNA follows: TGCGCCAGCAGCTTGGAGGGAAACTCTGGAAACACCATATATTTT.

The rearrangement links TRBV3-1 (or the pseudogene TRBV3-2) to TRBJ1-2; 7 bases are a match to TRBD1. The CDR3 has 14 amino acids. Germline loops: CDR1 LGHDT, CDR2 YNNKEL (reference sequence). V lost 6 bases, J lost 6 bases, and 10 bases stayed unmatched. The CDR3 sequence is CASSRTTGRHGYTF. The DNA of the CDR3 is TGTGCCAGCAGTCGTACGACAGGGAGGCATGGCTACACCTTC.

The rearrangement uses TRBV29-1 and TRBJ2-7; 10 bases line up with TRBD2. The CDR3 loop spans 14 amino acids. V lost 1 base to trimming and J lost 4 bases; unmatched junction nucleotides: 4. Germline V gives CDR1 SQVTM, CDR2 ANQGSEA. As DNA, the CDR3 is TGCAGCGTTGAAGCTTCTAGCGGGAGTTACGAGCAGTACTTC. This sequence encodes CSVEASSGSYEQYF.

V usage is TRBV13 and J usage is TRBJ1-6, with no clear D. The V end lost 5 bases, the J end lost 7 bases, and 18 bases lay between the germline ends. The germline V gene has CDR1 PRHDT and CDR2 FYEKMQ (reference sequence). CDR3 length: 16 residues. The CDR3 DNA is TGTGCCAGCAGCCTCCGACTCCCCCAAGGGAATTCACCCCTCCACTTT. This sequence encodes CASSLRLPQGNSPLHF.

The CDR3 DNA reads as TGCGCCAGCAGCTTGGGACAGAGCCTCTCTGGAAACACCATATATTTT. It encodes CASSLGQSLSGNTIYF. The chain uses TRBV5-1 and TRBJ1-3; D possibly corresponds to TRBD1 (5 bases). This CDR3 comprises 16 residues. The V gene's germline CDR1 is SGHRS and CDR2 YFSETQ. The ends were cut back, 0 bases at V and 0 bases at J, with 10 bases in the middle.

The CDR3 is CASSGYAGEGGSYNEQFF. The CDR3 DNA sequence: TGTGCCAGCAGTGGCTACGCGGGAGAGGGGGGCTCCTACAATGAGCAGTTCTTC. The chain joins TRBV6-1 to TRBJ2-1; the D gene is possibly TRBD2 (7 bases). The germline gives CDR1 MNHNS, CDR2 SASEGT. Trimming stripped 4 bases from V and 0 bases from J, with 19 bases between. The CDR3 is 18 residues long.

V usage is TRBV28 and J usage is TRBJ2-1, with 7 bases aligning to TRBD1. Germline CDR1 and CDR2: MDHEN and SYDVKM. The CDR3 runs to 13 residues. Unmatched junction bases numbered 11, after V lost 10 bases and J lost 8 bases. This chain's CDR3 is CAIRAGGRDEQFF. The CDR3 coding sequence is TGTGCCATAAGGGCAGGGGGTCGGGATGAGCAGTTCTTC.

The V gene is TRBV19, the J gene TRBJ2-7; TRBD1 is a possible D gene (6 bases). V dropped 5 bases and J dropped 0 bases, with 14 bases sitting between them. CDR1 is LNHDA and CDR2 is SQIVND in the germline V gene (reference sequence). CDR3 length: 15 amino acids. The CDR3 protein is CASSPTTGISYEQYF. As DNA, the CDR3 is TGTGCCAGTAGTCCCACGACAGGTATCTCCTACGAGCAGTACTTC.

The V gene is TRBV13, the J gene TRBJ1-2, with D possibly being TRBD1 (6 bases). V was shortened by 4 bases and J by 4 bases, with 19 bases between the two germline ends. CDR1 and CDR2 (germline): PRHDT, FYEKMQ (reference sequence). This CDR3 contains 16 residues. In DNA, the CDR3 is TGTGCCAGCAGCTCCATAACGTCAGGGGCTGTCTATGGCTACACCTTC. Translating it yields CASSSITSGAVYGYTF.

This chain links TRBV5-4 with TRBJ2-5, with D maybe TRBD2 (6 bases). CDR3 length: 13 residues. V was trimmed by 1 base and J by 10 bases, leaving 14 bases between them. Germline V gene sequence: CDR1 SGHNT, CDR2 YYREEE (reference sequence). CDR3 bases: TGTGCCAGCAGCTTGTTGATGGAGGGAGGCCAGTACTTC. It translates to CASSLLMEGGQYF.

This clone was seen more than once but under ten times. The chain carries TRBV4-1 and TRBJ2-3; 7 bases line up with TRBD1. With 3 bases clipped from V and 2 bases from J, the junction kept 14 bases outside the gene matches. The CDR3 contains 18 residues. The germline CDR1 and CDR2 sequences are MGHRA and YSYEKL. The CDR3, as DNA: TGCGCCAGCAGCCACCTAATGAAGAAAGGGGGCAACACAGATACGCAGTATTTT. Translated: CASSHLMKKGGNTDTQYF.

The chain uses TRBV7-8 and TRBJ1-1; D is unresolved. Looked up from germline, CDR1 is SGHVS and CDR2 is FQNEAQ. CDR3 length: 14 amino acids. Trimming stripped 5 bases from V and 4 bases from J, with 14 bases between. The CDR3 is CASSLKDGGTEAFF. The CDR3 nucleotides read TGTGCCAGCAGCCTCAAGGATGGAGGCACTGAAGCTTTCTTT.

In its sample, this clone was seen a few times. The chain joins TRBV19 to TRBJ1-5; TRBD1 matches 7 bases. The CDR3 length is 14 residues. Germline CDR1 is LNHDA and CDR2 is SQIVND (reference sequence). Trimming removed 5 bases from V and 4 bases from J; junction bases left unmatched: 5. The CDR3 reads CASSPQQGNQPQHF. The CDR3 bases are TGTGCCAGTAGTCCGCAACAGGGGAATCAGCCCCAGCATTTT.

V usage is TRBV6-2 or TRBV6-3 and J usage is TRBJ1-1; maybe TRBD1 (5 bases). The CDR3 length is 18 residues. V dropped 2 bases and J dropped 3 bases, with 22 bases sitting between them. CDR1 and CDR2 from the germline V gene are MNHEY and SVGEGT. The CDR3: CASSYRLGRGIMDTEAFF. For the CDR3, the DNA is TGTGCCAGCAGTTACCGTCTCGGGAGGGGTATCATGGACACTGAAGCTTTCTTT.

V usage is TRBV6-5 and J usage is TRBJ1-3; D unclear. In germline, CDR1 is MNHEY, CDR2 SVGAGI. The CDR3 consists of 16 residues. V shed 2 bases and J shed 0 bases, with 11 bases lying between them. DNA for the CDR3: TGTGCCAGCAGTTACAATGGGTCCCCCTCTGGAAACACCATATATTTT. The encoded protein is CASSYNGSPSGNTIYF.

The CDR3 protein is CASSYLGDSGNTIYF. CDR3 nucleotide sequence: TGTGCCAGCAGTTACTTGGGGGACTCTGGAAACACCATATATTTT. The chain employs TRBV6-2 or TRBV6-3 and TRBJ1-3, with D possibly being TRBD1 (5 bases). Looked up from germline, CDR1 is MNHEY and CDR2 is SVGEGT. Trimming stripped 1 base from V and 0 bases from J, with 7 bases between. This CDR3 is 15 amino acids long.